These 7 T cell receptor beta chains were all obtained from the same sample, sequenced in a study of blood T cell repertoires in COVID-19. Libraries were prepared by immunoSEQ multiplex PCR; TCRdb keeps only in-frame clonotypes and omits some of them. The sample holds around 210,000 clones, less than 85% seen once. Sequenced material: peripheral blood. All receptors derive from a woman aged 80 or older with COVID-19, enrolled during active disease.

The CDR3 protein is CASSPTGGAESGELFF. The CDR3 DNA is TGCGCCAGCAGCCCCACAGGGGGCGCCGAATCCGGGGAGCTGTTTTTT. The J gene is TRBJ2-2, the V gene TRBV5-1, with 9 bases fitting TRBD1. J gave up 6 bases and V 4 bases, and 10 bases lay outside the gene matches. Germline V gives CDR1 SGHRS, CDR2 YFSETQ. The CDR3 contains 16 residues.

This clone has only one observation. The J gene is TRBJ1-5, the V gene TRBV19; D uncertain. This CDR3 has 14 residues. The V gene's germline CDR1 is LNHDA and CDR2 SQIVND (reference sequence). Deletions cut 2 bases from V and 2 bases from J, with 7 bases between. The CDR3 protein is CASSIWGGNQPQHF. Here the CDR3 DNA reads TGTGCCAGTAGTATATGGGGAGGCAATCAGCCCCAGCATTTT.

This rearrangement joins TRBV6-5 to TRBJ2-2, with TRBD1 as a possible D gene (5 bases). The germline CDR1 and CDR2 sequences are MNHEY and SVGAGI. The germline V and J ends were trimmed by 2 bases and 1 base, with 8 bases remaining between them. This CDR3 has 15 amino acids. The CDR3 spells CASSYGQGNTGELFF. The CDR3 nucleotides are TGTGCCAGCAGTTACGGGCAGGGGAACACCGGGGAGCTGTTTTTT.

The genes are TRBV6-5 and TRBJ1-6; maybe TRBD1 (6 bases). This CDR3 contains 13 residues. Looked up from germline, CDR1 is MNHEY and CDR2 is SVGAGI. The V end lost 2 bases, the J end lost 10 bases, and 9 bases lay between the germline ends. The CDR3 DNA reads TGTGCCAGCAGTTACGCAGGGGTATCACCCCTCCACTTT. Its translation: CASSYAGVSPLHF.

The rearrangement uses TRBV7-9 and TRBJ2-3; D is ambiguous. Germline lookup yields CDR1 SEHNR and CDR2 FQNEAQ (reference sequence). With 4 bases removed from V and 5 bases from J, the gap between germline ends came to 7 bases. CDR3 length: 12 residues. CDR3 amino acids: CASSSPGDTQYF. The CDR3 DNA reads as TGTGCCAGCAGCTCCCCGGGAGATACGCAGTATTTT. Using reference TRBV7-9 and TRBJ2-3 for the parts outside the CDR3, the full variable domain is DTGVSQNPRHKITKRGQNVTFRCDPISEHNRLYWYRQTLGQGPEFLTYFQNEAQLEKSRLLSDRFSAERPKGSFSTLEIQRTEQGDSAMYLCASSSPGDTQYFGPGTRLTVL.

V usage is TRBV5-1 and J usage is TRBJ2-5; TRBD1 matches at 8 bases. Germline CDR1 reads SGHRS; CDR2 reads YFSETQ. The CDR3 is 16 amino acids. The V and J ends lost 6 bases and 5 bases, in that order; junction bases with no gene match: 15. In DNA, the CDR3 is TGCGCCAGCACCGAGAGTTCAACAGGGGGAGTCGAGACCCAGTACTTC. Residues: CASTESSTGGVETQYF.

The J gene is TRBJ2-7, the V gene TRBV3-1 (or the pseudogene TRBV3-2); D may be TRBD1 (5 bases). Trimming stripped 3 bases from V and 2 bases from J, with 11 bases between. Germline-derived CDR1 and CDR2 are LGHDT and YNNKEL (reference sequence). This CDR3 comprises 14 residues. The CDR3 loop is CASSHTLGPYEQYF. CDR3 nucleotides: TGTGCCAGCAGCCATACACTGGGGCCCTACGAGCAGTACTTC.